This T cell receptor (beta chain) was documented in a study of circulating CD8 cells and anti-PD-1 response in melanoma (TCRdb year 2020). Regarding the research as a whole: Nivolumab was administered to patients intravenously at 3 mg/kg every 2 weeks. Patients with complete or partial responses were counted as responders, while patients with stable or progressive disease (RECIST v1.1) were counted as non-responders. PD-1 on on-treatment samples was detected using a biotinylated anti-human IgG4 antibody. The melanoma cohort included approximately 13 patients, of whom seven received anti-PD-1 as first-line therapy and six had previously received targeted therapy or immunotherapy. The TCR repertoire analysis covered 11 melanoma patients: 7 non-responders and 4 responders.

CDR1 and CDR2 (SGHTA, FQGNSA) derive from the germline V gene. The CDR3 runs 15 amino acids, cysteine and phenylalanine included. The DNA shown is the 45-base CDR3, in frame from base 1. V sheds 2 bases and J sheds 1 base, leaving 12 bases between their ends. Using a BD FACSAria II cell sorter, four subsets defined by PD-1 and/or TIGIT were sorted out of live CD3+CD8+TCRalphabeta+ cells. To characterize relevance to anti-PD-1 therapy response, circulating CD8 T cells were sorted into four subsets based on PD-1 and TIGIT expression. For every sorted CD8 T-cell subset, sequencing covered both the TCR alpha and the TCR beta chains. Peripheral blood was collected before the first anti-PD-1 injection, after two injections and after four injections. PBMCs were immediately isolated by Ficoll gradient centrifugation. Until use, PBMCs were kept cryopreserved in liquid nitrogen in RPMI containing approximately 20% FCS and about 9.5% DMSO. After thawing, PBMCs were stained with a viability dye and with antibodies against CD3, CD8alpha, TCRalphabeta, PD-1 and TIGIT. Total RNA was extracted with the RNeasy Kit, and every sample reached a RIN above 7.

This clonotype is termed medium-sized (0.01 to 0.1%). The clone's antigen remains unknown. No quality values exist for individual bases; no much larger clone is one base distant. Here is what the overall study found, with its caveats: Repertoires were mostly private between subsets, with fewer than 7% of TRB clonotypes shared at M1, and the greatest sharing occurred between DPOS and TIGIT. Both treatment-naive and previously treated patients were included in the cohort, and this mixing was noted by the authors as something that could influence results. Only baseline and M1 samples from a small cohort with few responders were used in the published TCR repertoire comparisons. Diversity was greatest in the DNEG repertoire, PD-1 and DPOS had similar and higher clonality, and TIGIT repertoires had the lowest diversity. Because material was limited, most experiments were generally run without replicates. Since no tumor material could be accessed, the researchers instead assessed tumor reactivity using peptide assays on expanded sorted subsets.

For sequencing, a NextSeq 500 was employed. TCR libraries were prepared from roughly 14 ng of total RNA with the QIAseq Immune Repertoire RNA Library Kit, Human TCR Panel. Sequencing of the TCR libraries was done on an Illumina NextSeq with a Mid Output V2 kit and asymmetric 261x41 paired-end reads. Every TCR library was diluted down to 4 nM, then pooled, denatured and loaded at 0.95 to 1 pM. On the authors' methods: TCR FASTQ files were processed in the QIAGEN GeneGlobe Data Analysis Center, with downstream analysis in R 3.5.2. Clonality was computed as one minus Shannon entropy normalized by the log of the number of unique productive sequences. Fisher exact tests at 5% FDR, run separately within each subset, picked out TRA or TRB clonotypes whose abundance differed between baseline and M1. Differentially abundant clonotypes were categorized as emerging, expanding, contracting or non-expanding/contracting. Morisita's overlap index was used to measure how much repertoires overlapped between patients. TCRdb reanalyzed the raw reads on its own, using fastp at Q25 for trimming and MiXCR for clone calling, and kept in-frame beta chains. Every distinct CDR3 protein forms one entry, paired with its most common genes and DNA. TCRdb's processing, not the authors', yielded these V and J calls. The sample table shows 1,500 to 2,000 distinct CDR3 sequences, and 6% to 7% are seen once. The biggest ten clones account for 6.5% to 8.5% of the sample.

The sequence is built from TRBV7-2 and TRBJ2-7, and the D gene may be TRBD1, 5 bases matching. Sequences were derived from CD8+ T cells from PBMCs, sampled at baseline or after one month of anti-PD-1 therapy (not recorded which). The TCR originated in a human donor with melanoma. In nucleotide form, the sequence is TGTGCCAGCAGCTTATTGTTGCAGGGATCCTACGAGCAGTACTTC. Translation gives CASSLLLQGSYEQYF.